These 21 T cell receptor beta chains originate from one sample sequenced in a study of cytomegalovirus exposure and HLA in healthy donors. The PCR had 60 Vbeta and 13 Jbeta primers. Data came from immunoSEQ multiplex PCR; TCRdb stores just in-frame clones and leaves some out. The sample lists approximately 130,000 clones, about 69% occurring once. The sequenced material came from PBMCs. The origin of the receptors is a man aged 25-40 years in good health and CMV-seronegative.

The chain links TRBV9 to TRBJ1-1; 10 bases are a match to TRBD1. CDR1 is SGDLS and CDR2 is YYNGEE in the germline V gene. The CDR3 spans 15 residues. V lost 3 bases to trimming and J lost 3 bases; unmatched junction nucleotides: 5. CDR3 protein: CASSAQGQGYTEAFF. The CDR3 coding sequence is TGTGCCAGCAGCGCACAGGGACAGGGGTACACTGAAGCTTTCTTT.

This CDR3 reads CASSADGSTGELFF. The DNA of the CDR3 is TGTGCCAGCTCAGCTGATGGTAGCACCGGGGAGCTGTTTTTT. The chain carries TRBV18 and TRBJ2-2, with unresolved D. Germline V gene sequence: CDR1 KGHSH, CDR2 LQKENI. Trimming pared 5 bases from V and 4 bases from J, leaving 11 bases between. The CDR3 covers 14 residues.

In nucleotides, the CDR3 is TGCGCCAGCAGCCCCGCCGGGGGGTCCAAAAACATTCAGTACTTC. It yields the protein CASSPAGGSKNIQYF. The rearrangement uses TRBV5-1 and TRBJ2-4; 7 nucleotides line up with TRBD2. CDR3 length: 15 residues. V lost 4 bases and J lost 2; bases outside the gene matches: 6. Germline lookup yields CDR1 SGHRS and CDR2 YFSETQ.

The genes are TRBV28 and TRBJ2-3, with TRBD2 as a possible D gene (5 bases). V lost 8 bases and J lost 2, with 8 bases in between. CDR1 is MDHEN and CDR2 is SYDVKM in the germline V gene. This CDR3 spans 12 amino acids. CDR3 in amino acids: CASGSLTDTQYF. In nucleotides, the CDR3 is TGTGCCAGCGGGAGTCTCACAGATACGCAGTATTTT.

The chain combines TRBV5-1 with TRBJ2-3; 10 nucleotides line up with TRBD2. Germline V gene data show CDR1 as SGHRS and CDR2 as YFSETQ. The CDR3 consists of 18 residues. With 0 bases clipped from V and 5 bases from J, the junction kept 12 bases outside the gene matches. CDR3 residues: CASSLAGAGGPKRDTQYF. CDR3 nucleotides: TGCGCCAGCAGCTTGGCCGGAGCGGGAGGGCCCAAGCGAGATACGCAGTATTTT. The full variable domain, completed using reference TRBV5-1 and TRBJ2-3, is KAGVTQTPRYLIKTRGQQVTLSCSPISGHRSVSWYQQTPGQGLQFLFEYFSETQRNKGNFPGRFSGRQFSNSRSEMNVSTLELGDSALYLCASSLAGAGGPKRDTQYFGPGTRLTVL.

This clone is a singleton in its sample. The chain recombines TRBV6-5 with TRBJ2-7; 9 positions agree with TRBD1. Germline V gene lookup returns CDR1 MNHEY and CDR2 SVGAGI. The CDR3 loop spans 16 amino acids. The V and J ends lost 0 bases and 7 bases, in that order; junction bases with no gene match: 10. The CDR3 nucleotides read TGTGCCAGCAGTTACTCGAGGCTACAGGGGGCGCGAGAGCAGTACTTC. As protein: CASSYSRLQGAREQYF.

This chain joins TRBV7-9 and TRBJ1-2, with D perhaps matching TRBD1 (6 bases). V lost 5 bases and J 4 bases, leaving 17 bases between the germline ends. Germline V gene sequence: CDR1 SEHNR, CDR2 FQNEAQ (reference sequence). This CDR3 has 15 amino acids. The CDR3 protein is CASSASGAAGYGYTF. In nucleotides, the CDR3 is TGTGCCAGCAGCGCATCAGGGGCGGCGGGCTATGGCTACACCTTC.

V gene TRBV7-9 combines with J gene TRBJ2-1; weak D call: TRBD1 (6 bases). The CDR3 contains 16 residues. Germline CDR1 is SEHNR and CDR2 is FQNEAQ (reference sequence). The V end lost 5 bases, the J end lost 4 bases, and 18 bases lay between the germline ends. The CDR3 DNA follows: TGTGCCAGCAGCCGAACTGGGACACCGGCTTACAATGAGCAGTTCTTC. Translating it yields CASSRTGTPAYNEQFF. Together with reference TRBV7-9 and TRBJ2-1, the CDR3 gives the full variable domain: DTGVSQNPRHKITKRGQNVTFRCDPISEHNRLYWYRQTLGQGPEFLTYFQNEAQLEKSRLLSDRFSAERPKGSFSTLEIQRTEQGDSAMYLCASSRTGTPAYNEQFFGPGTRLTVL.

The chain joins TRBV4-1 to TRBJ2-1, with 8 bases aligning to TRBD2. The V gene end was trimmed by 3 bases and the J gene end by 8 bases; junction bases not matched to a gene: 9. Germline V gene data show CDR1 as MGHRA and CDR2 as YSYEKL. The CDR3 loop spans 15 amino acids. The CDR3, as DNA: TGCGCCAGCAGCCACCTAAGCGGGAGTAACGATGAGCAGTTCTTC. Amino acids: CASSHLSGSNDEQFF.

J is TRBJ2-5 and V is TRBV19, with 8 nucleotides matching TRBD1. The J segment lost 5 bases and the V segment lost 3 bases, leaving 8 bases of the junction unmatched. This CDR3 comprises 15 residues. Germline V gives CDR1 LNHDA, CDR2 SQIVND (reference sequence). This CDR3 reads CASSIVGQELETQYF. The CDR3 region has the DNA TGTGCCAGTAGTATCGTGGGACAGGAGTTGGAGACCCAGTACTTC.

J is TRBJ2-3 and V is TRBV9, with TRBD2 identical over 9 bases. The CDR3 contains 14 residues. The V gene end was trimmed by 0 bases and the J gene end by 11 bases; junction bases not matched to a gene: 7. The germline gives CDR1 SGDLS, CDR2 YYNGEE. CDR3 amino acids: CASSVDPAGGVQYF. The CDR3 DNA reads as TGTGCCAGCAGCGTAGACCCAGCGGGAGGCGTGCAGTATTTT.

The chain links TRBV13 to TRBJ2-1; D is possibly TRBD2 (6 bases). CDR1 and CDR2 from the germline V gene are PRHDT and FYEKMQ (reference sequence). This CDR3 spans 14 amino acids. Trimming stripped 3 bases from V and 5 bases from J, with 11 bases between. DNA of the CDR3: TGTGCCAGCAGCTTTTGGGAGGTTGACAATGAGCAGTTCTTC. It translates to CASSFWEVDNEQFF.

This chain connects TRBV5-1 to TRBJ2-5; no clear D. The CDR3 length is 13 residues. The V and J ends lost 5 bases and 1 base respectively, with 9 bases between them. The germline V gene encodes CDR1 SGHRS and CDR2 YFSETQ. The DNA for the CDR3 is TGCGCCAGCAGTTACTCCTTCCAAGAGACCCAGTACTTC. Amino acid sequence: CASSYSFQETQYF.

In regard to this clone: The same CDR3 arises from other DNA sequences in this sample as well. This chain connects TRBV30 to TRBJ1-1, with D unclear. This CDR3 spans 12 amino acids. Germline-derived CDR1 and CDR2 are GTSNPN and SVGIG (reference sequence). The ends were cut back, 2 bases at V and 2 bases at J, with 6 bases in the middle. The CDR3 nucleotides read TGTGCCTGGAGTTCGGGAAACACTGAAGCTTTCTTT. Protein: CAWSSGNTEAFF.

The rearrangement links TRBV29-1 to TRBJ2-1; a weak D match, TRBD2 (5 bases). The V gene lost 8 bases and the J gene lost 4 bases, with 18 bases spanning the gap. CDR3 length: 14 residues. Germline V gene sequence: CDR1 SQVTM, CDR2 ANQGSEA. Here the CDR3 reads CSQLGACAYNEQFF. In DNA, the CDR3 is TGCAGCCAACTAGGAGCGTGCGCTTACAATGAGCAGTTCTTC.

This chain uses TRBV7-9 with TRBJ2-5; D gene uncertain. Deletions cut 5 bases from V and 5 bases from J, with 15 bases between. The germline CDR1 and CDR2 sequences are SEHNR and FQNEAQ (reference sequence). The CDR3 spans 14 residues. Here the CDR3 reads CASSRTQTRETQYF. The CDR3 DNA reads TGTGCCAGCAGCCGAACTCAGACTCGGGAGACCCAGTACTTC.

The chain has TRBV28 and TRBJ2-4; no reliable D call. V was shortened by 5 bases and J by 6 bases, with 8 bases between the two germline ends. This CDR3 region has 12 residues. Per germline, CDR1 MDHEN and CDR2 SYDVKM. The CDR3 reads CASSPFSNIQYF. CDR3 DNA: TGTGCCAGCAGTCCTTTCTCAAACATTCAGTACTTC. The full variable domain, in which reference TRBV28 and TRBJ2-4 provide the parts outside the CDR3, is DVKVTQSSRYLVKRTGEKVFLECVQDMDHENMFWYRQDPGLGLRLIYFSYDVKMKEKGDIPEGYSVSREKKERFSLILESASTNQTSMYLCASSPFSNIQYFGAGTRLSVL.

The chain uses TRBV7-3 and TRBJ1-6, with D possibly matching TRBD1 (5 bases). Germline CDR1 reads SGHTA; CDR2 reads FQGTGA. The CDR3 consists of 15 residues. V was cut by 5 bases and J by 11 bases, with 19 bases left in between. The CDR3 reads CASSLSGSLSAPLHF. Written as DNA, the CDR3 is TGTGCCAGCAGCCTCTCAGGGTCCCTCTCTGCACCCCTCCACTTT. Complete variable domain (other parts from reference TRBV7-3 and TRBJ1-6): GAGVSQTPSNKVTEKGKYVELRCDPISGHTALYWYRQSLGQGPEFLIYFQGTGAADDSGLPNDRFFAVRPEGSVSTLKIQRTERGDSAVYLCASSLSGSLSAPLHFGNGTRLTVT.

This clone appeared once. The chain links TRBV13 to TRBJ2-1; 8 bases match TRBD2. Losses at the gene ends were 5 bases for V and 6 bases for J; bases not matched to a gene: 6. This CDR3 has 14 residues. Germline loops: CDR1 PRHDT, CDR2 FYEKMQ (reference sequence). CDR3 residues: CASSTGLVGNEQFF. Here the CDR3 DNA reads TGTGCCAGCAGCACGGGACTAGTGGGCAATGAGCAGTTCTTC.

The chain is built from TRBV7-9 and TRBJ2-7; D gene unclear. There are 16 residues in the CDR3. CDR1 and CDR2 from the germline V gene are SEHNR and FQNEAQ (reference sequence). V dropped 2 bases and J dropped 0 bases, with 14 bases sitting between them. DNA of the CDR3: TGTGCCAGCAGCTTAACACCGAGGAGAGTCTCCTACGAGCAGTACTTC. Its protein product is CASSLTPRRVSYEQYF.

The genes are TRBV2 and TRBJ2-7, with a possible D match to TRBD2 (6 bases). This CDR3 comprises 15 residues. Germline V gene lookup returns CDR1 SNHLY and CDR2 FYNNEI. The V end was cut by 3 bases, the J end by 2 bases, with 14 bases between. CDR3 sequence: CASSDGFGEAYEQYF. The CDR3 bases are TGTGCCAGCAGTGACGGGTTTGGGGAGGCCTACGAGCAGTACTTC.